This T cell receptor beta chain was observed in a study of T cells in Graves' hyperthyroidism and ophthalmopathy. For the study at large: Specimen type is peripheral blood, collected at initial diagnosis prior to any treatment.

The CDR3 is made up of 15 amino acids. The ends lost 1 base at V and 1 base at J; junction bases unmatched: 1. Germline V gene data show CDR1 as MGHRA and CDR2 as YSYEKL. RNA transcripts provided the source from which TCR beta CDR3 regions were amplified. First-round RT-PCR with HTBI primers amplified the TCR CDR3 region. TCRdb used MiXCR to reprocess the multiplex PCR reads, holding one entry per CDR3 protein. Among about 560,000 distinct CDR3 sequences, 16% were seen once, and the ten largest hold 15% to 20%. Each patient was aged 18 to 65 and had newly diagnosed hyperthyroidism of under 2 months' duration. Patients showing uncontrolled infection, other autoimmune disease, pregnancy or lactation were ineligible. Fresh 10 ml peripheral blood yielded PBMCs. This clonotype appeared a few times.

V and J are TRBV4-1 and TRBJ2-5; TRBD2 matches 9 bases. The sequenced sample was blood. This TCR derives from a woman between 18 and 30 years old with Graves' hyperthyroidism. This CDR3 is CASSQGGLAQETQYF. CDR3 in DNA: TGCGCCAGCAGCCAAGGGGGACTAGCCCAAGAGACCCAGTACTTC.